Sequencing of this T cell receptor beta chain was carried out in a study of T cells in Graves' hyperthyroidism and ophthalmopathy (dated by TCRdb to between 2019 and 2020). Context from the whole study: Peripheral blood was collected at initial diagnosis, before any treatment. To identify TCR V-J signatures that set the groups apart, the researchers used a discovery cohort of approximately 98 patients, made up of 40 to 45 with Graves' ophthalmopathy and approximately 57 with stable Graves' hyperthyroidism. Prospective prediction of ophthalmopathy was tested in an independent validation cohort consisting of 18 to 20 hyperthyroidism patients and more than 15 patients who later progressed to ophthalmopathy. The 100 or so discovery patients were randomly divided into training and test sets at a 7:3 ratio. In addition, the study compared T-cell repertoires in thyroid tissue and in blood from five to seven Graves' hyperthyroidism patients. Following sampling, methimazole starting at 30 mg daily was given to hyperthyroidism patients, and high-dose intravenous methylprednisolone was given to ophthalmopathy patients. According to the paper, TCR Vbeta CDR3 sequencing was carried out on approximately 140 peripheral blood samples, which came from fewer than 50 ophthalmopathy, 75 to 80 hyperthyroidism and roughly 17 progressor patients. Overall study results and their limits: Most expanded thyroid clonotypes (frequency above 0.001) were also detected in blood, a finding suggesting that blood repertoires may reflect thyroid immune responses. No statistical method was used to set the sample size in advance, and investigators knew the group allocation. In validation, the model predicted progression to ophthalmopathy with around 71% sensitivity and 72% to 75% specificity, a median of 6.5 months before onset. Ophthalmopathy was separated from stable hyperthyroidism by a 13 V-J signature model, with around 90% sensitivity and about 81% specificity obtained in cross-validation and 80%/75% obtained in testing.

Hyperthyroidism patients were aged 18 to 65 years and newly diagnosed, with disease duration of less than 2 months. Exclusion was applied to patients with uncontrolled infections, other autoimmune diseases, pregnancy or lactation. Diagnoses were established on the basis of clinical symptoms, serum thyroxine and TRAb, thyroid ultrasound, and orbital computed tomography. For progressor patients, blood was drawn at the first diagnosis of hyperthyroidism, before any ophthalmopathy symptoms had appeared. PBMCs were separated from under 11 ml of fresh peripheral blood using Ficoll-Paque density gradient centrifugation. Progressor patients were initially diagnosed with Graves' hyperthyroidism and developed ophthalmopathy during follow-up. Trizol reagent was used to extract total RNA, and RNA quality was then checked on an Agilent 2100 Bioanalyzer. The junction carries 9 bases between V and J, which are trimmed by 5 bases and 4 bases respectively. The germline V gene gives CDR1 as MNHEY and CDR2 as SVGAGI. The CDR3 numbers 12 residues from cysteine through phenylalanine. Just CDR3 DNA is preserved here, 36 bases in frame from base 1.

The TCR beta CDR3 regions were amplified from the RNA transcripts. A first-round RT-PCR of the TCR CDR3 used the HTBI primer set with the Qiagen OneStep RT-PCR kit. Libraries were constructed in a second round of multiplex PCR, after which size selection and purification were carried out. Libraries were sequenced paired-end with 100 bp reads on an Illumina HiSeq2000. Under the source paper's analysis protocol: SOAPnuke was used to process the raw data, removing reads that contained adapters or uncalled bases, had a mean Phred below 15, or lacked an exact match to the constant primer or identifier. High-quality paired reads were merged with COPE v1.2.5, and unique nucleotide sequences were defined as clonotypes. Clonotypes were aligned to IMGT TRBV, TRBD and TRBJ reference segments using MiTCR v1.1. Only V-J combinations with frequency above 0.0001, covering 99% to 99.2% of repertoires, were analysed. A TCS score was defined as the ratio between F50 (clonal expansion) and ExV (chaos), using BLOSUM62-based TCRdist between CDR3 peptides within each V-J. Welch's t-statistics and random forest reduced roughly 530 V-J features to 10 to 15, which were used in a naive Bayes classifier (R e1071). In TCRdb, the public reads were trimmed at Q25 with fastp and aligned with MiXCR, with productive beta chains retained. Records with the same CDR3 protein are collapsed into one entry carrying the most frequent genes and DNA. TCRdb's processing, not the study's, gives the V and J calls here. The table for this sample lists approximately 360,000 distinct CDR3 sequences; around 16% of them were counted only once. Clones ranked in the top ten supply 28% of the sample.

This clonotype occurred many times. Its target antigen remains unknown. Base qualities are not at hand, and no much larger clone is one base apart. The receptor comes from a woman under 30 with Graves' hyperthyroidism that later progressed to Graves' ophthalmopathy. Material: blood. The chain joins TRBV6-5 to TRBJ2-7, with no confidently assigned D gene. The CDR3 sequence is CASSRTPYEQYF. At the DNA level, the sequence is TGTGCCAGCAGTCGAACCCCATACGAGCAGTACTTC.